The clone carrying this TCR beta chain has more than one count but fewer than ten. The gene names here belong to mouse. Read sequence stops 4 residues before the CDR3 end, and the germline J gene provides the missing end. RNA extraction and reverse transcription yielded cDNA as sequencing template. TCRdb keeps only in-frame clones here, not all; method: immunoSEQ multiplex PCR. The record shows some 110,000 clones for this sample, with no singletons present. Per the germline V gene, CDR1 is MNHDT and CDR2 is YYDKIL. With 0 bases clipped from V and 2 bases from J, the junction kept 2 bases outside the gene matches. The CDR3 consists of 15 residues. This entry belongs to a study of CD8+ T cells in alopecia areata.

The chain links TRBV17 to TRBJ2-7; 9 bases align to TRBD1. Sequenced input: lesional skin. The sequence was obtained from a C3H/HeJ mouse with alopecia areata. Mice of this strain are of MHC haplotype H2-k. The part of the CDR3 DNA that was read is TGTGCTAGCAGTAGAGATCGGACAGGGGCCTAT. Translated, it gives CASSRDRTGAY. The CDR3 in full is CASSRDRTGAYEQYF.